This T cell receptor beta chain comes out of a study of blood T cell repertoires in COVID-19. In the study overall: Donors in the United States, Italy and Spain gave samples during acute or convalescent COVID-19. T cells, B-cell-depleted T cells, or PBMCs provided the cDNA or gDNA that served as material.

To note about this clone: Relative to the germline gene, one junction end is altered; a read error may explain this.

Per the study methods: Nucleated cell counts were estimated from reference gene primer amplification. The protocol was immunoSEQ multiplex PCR, while the TCRdb copy is restricted to in-frame clones and leaves out a portion. For V, J and clone size, that table is used; D and trimming come from the DNA. The sample lists about 250,000 clones, roughly 89% occurring once. The CDR3 extends over 15 amino acids. Germline lookup yields CDR1 SNHLY and CDR2 FYNNEI. The J gene is TRBJ2-3, the V gene TRBV2; TRBD2 matches 7 bases. The TCR sequence derives from a middle-aged woman who had recovered from COVID-19. The sample taken for sequencing was peripheral blood. CDR3 protein: CASTGGQQLTNTQYF. CDR3 DNA: TGTGCCAGCACGGGAGGACAACAACTCACAAATACGCAGTATTTT. Together with reference TRBV2 and TRBJ2-3, the CDR3 gives the full variable domain: EPEVTQTPSHQVTQMGQEVILRCVPISNHLYFYWYRQILGQKVEFLVSFYNNEISEKSEIFDDQFSVERPDGSNFTLKIRSTKLEDSAMYFCASTGGQQLTNTQYFGPGTRLTVL.